This T cell receptor beta chain is drawn from a study of blood T cells in healthy people across ages. Study in general: With template switching, about one barcoded beta molecule was captured per two T cells. Broader study findings: Total diversity from one million sequenced T cells was likely underestimated.

The second PCR ran 7 to 11 cycles with a sample-barcoded 5' primer and J-beta primers. MiXCR, applied by TCRdb to the 5' RACE reads, yields one record per CDR3 protein. The table lists about a million distinct CDR3 sequences, roughly half of them singletons. Many counts were recorded for this clonotype. Its antigen is currently unknown. The source of this sequence is a woman aged 55-69 years in good health. The sequencing sample was made of blood.

The CDR3 DNA follows: TGTGCCAGCAGCGTAGACTTCAGAAGTGAGCAGTTCTTC. This gives the protein CASSVDFRSEQFF. The chain links TRBV9 to TRBJ2-1; D gene unclear. CDR3 length equals 13 residues. V was cut by 0 bases and J by 9 bases, with 10 bases left in between. Per the germline V gene, CDR1 is SGDLS and CDR2 is YYNGEE. The complete variable domain, with remaining parts taken from reference TRBV9 and TRBJ2-1, reads DSGVTQTPKHLITATGQRVTLRCSPRSGDLSVYWYQQSLDQGLQFLIQYYNGEERAKGNILERFSAQQFPDLHSELNLSSLELGDSALYFCASSVDFRSEQFFGPGTRLTVL.